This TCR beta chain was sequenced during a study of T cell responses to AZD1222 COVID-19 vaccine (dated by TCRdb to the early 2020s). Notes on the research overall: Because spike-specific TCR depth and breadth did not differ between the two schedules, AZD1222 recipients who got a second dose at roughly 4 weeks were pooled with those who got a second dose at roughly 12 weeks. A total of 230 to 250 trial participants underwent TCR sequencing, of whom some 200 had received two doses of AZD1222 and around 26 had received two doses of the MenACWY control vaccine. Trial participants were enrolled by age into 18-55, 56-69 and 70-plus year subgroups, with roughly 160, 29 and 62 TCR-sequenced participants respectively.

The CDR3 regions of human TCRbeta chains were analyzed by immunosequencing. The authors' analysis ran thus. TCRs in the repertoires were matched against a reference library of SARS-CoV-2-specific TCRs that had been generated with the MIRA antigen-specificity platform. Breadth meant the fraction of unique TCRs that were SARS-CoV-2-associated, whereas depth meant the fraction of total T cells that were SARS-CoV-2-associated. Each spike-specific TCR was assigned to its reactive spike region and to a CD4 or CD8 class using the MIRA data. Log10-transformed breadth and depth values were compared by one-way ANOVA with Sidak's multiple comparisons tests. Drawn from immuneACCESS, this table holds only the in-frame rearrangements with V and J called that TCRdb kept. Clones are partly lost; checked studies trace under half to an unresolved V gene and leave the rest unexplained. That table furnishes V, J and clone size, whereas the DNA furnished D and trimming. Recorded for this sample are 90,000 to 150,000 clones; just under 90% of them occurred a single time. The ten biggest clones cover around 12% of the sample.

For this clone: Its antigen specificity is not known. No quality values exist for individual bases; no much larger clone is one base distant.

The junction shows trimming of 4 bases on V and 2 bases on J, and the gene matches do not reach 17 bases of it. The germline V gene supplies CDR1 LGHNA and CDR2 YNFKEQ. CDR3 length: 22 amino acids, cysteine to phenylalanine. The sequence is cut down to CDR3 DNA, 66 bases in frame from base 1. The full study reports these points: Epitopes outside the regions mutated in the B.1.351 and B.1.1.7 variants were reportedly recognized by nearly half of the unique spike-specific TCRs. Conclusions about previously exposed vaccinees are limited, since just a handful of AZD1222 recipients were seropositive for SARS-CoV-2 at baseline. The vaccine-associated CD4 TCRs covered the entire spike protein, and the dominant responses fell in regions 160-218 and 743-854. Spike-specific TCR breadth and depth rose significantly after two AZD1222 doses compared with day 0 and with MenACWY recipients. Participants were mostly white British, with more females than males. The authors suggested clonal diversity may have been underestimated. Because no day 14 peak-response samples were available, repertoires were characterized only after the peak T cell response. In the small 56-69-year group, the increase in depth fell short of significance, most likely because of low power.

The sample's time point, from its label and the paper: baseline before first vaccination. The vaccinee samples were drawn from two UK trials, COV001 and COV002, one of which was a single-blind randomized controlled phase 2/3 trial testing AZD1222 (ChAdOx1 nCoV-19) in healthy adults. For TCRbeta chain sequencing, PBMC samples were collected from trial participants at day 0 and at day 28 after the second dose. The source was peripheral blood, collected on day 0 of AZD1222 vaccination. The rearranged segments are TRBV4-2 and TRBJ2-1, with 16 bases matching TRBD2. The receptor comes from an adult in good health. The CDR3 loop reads CASSLQRGHTGTSGRAYNEQFF. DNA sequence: TGTGCCAGCAGCCTACAAAGAGGCCATACGGGGACTAGCGGGAGGGCCTACAATGAGCAGTTCTTC.